This is a list of T cell receptor beta chains from one sample in a study of vaccination and CD4 T cells after COVID-19. TCRdb recomputed calls from the PCR reads with MiXCR, one row per CDR3 protein. The repertoire consists of some 11,000 distinct CDR3 sequences, with roughly 29% occurring once and the leading ten covering approximately 12%. Their antigen targets remain unknown. The sequenced sample was CD4+ T cells from blood, cultured in vitro, obtained after SARS-CoV-2 vaccination. The receptor set was obtained from a human donor who had recovered from COVID-19. The CDR3 runs from the conserved cysteine through the conserved F or W. A D gene is named only where the DNA matches it firmly. A clone size is listed for some rows: how often the clone was seen (once, few, many), or a class if it is expanded.

size	V	J	D	length	CDR3	DNA
once	TRBV12-3/TRBV12-4	TRBJ2-3	NA	14	CASRRELSTDTQYF	TGTGCCAGCAGGCGGGAACTCAGCACAGATACGCAGTATTTT
NA	TRBV7-9	TRBJ2-5	NA	14	CTSSLGAGQETQYF	TGTACCAGCAGCTTGGGAGCTGGGCAAGAGACCCAGTACTTC
NA	TRBV7-9	TRBJ1-1	NA	15	CASSSTALRGTEAFF	TGTGCCAGCAGCTCCACGGCTTTAAGGGGCACTGAAGCTTTCTTT
few	TRBV6-2/TRBV6-3	TRBJ1-2	NA	16	CASSYATTGANYGYTF	TGTGCCAGCAGTTACGCAACGACCGGAGCTAACTATGGCTACACCTTC
few	TRBV11-3	TRBJ2-7	NA	11	CASSLDREQYF	TGTGCCAGCAGCTTAGATCGCGAGCAGTACTTC
NA	TRBV5-4	TRBJ2-7	NA	12	CASSLPLYEQYF	TGTGCCAGCAGCCTTCCCCTCTACGAGCAGTACTTC
NA	TRBV18	TRBJ1-1	NA	13	CASSPGGTVEAFF	TGTGCCAGCTCACCGGGGGGGACGGTTGAAGCTTTCTTT
NA	TRBV5-6	TRBJ1-1	TRBD1	14	CASSFRGPSVGAFF	TGTGCCAGCAGCTTCAGGGGGCCATCGGTGGGAGCTTTCTTT
few	TRBV28	TRBJ1-5	NA	15	CASSGGTVSNQPQHF	TGTGCCAGCAGTGGCGGGACGGTTAGCAATCAGCCCCAGCATTTT
NA	TRBV9	TRBJ2-3	TRBD1	20	CASSVGRGQGVSIVTDTQYF	TGTGCCAGCAGCGTAGGCCGAGGACAGGGAGTATCTATAGTCACAGATACGCAGTATTTT